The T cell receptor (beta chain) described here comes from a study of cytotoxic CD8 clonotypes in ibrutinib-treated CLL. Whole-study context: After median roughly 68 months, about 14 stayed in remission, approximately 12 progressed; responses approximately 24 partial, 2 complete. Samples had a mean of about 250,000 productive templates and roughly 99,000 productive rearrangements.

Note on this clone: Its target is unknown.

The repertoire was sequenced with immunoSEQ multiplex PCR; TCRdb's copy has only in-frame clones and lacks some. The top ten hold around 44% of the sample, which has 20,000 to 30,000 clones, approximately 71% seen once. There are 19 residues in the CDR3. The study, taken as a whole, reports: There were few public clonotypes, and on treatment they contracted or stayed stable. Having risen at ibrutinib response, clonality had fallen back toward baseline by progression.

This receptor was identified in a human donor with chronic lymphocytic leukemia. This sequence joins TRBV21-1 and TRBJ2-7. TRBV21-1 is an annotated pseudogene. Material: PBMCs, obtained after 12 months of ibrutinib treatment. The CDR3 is CASSKRDGAITPQDYEQYF. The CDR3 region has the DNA TGTGCCAGCAGCAAACGGGACGGTGCTATTACCCCCCAAGACTACGAGCAGTACTTC.